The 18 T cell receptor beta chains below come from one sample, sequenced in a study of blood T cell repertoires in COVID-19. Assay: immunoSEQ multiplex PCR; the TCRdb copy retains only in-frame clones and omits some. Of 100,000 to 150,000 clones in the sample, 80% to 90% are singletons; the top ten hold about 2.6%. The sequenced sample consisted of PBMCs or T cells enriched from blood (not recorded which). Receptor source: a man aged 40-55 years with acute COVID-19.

This CDR3 reads CASSLRASSGNTIYF. CDR3 DNA: TGTGCCAGCAGCTTAAGGGCGAGCTCTGGAAACACCATATATTTT. J is TRBJ1-3 and V is TRBV7-3; unclear D gene. Trimming took off 1 base at V and 0 bases at J, with 7 bases between the two ends. This CDR3 spans 15 amino acids. CDR1 is SGHTA, CDR2 FQGTGA, per germline. Complete variable domain (other parts from reference TRBV7-3 and TRBJ1-3): GAGVSQTPSNKVTEKGKYVELRCDPISGHTALYWYRQSLGQGPEFLIYFQGTGAADDSGLPNDRFFAVRPEGSVSTLKIQRTERGDSAVYLCASSLRASSGNTIYFGEGSWLTVV.

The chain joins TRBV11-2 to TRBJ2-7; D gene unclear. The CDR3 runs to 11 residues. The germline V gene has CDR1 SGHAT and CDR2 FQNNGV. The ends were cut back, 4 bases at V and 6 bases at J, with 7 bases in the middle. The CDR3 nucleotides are TGTGCCAGCAGCTCCGGGTTCGAGCAGTACTTC. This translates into CASSSGFEQYF. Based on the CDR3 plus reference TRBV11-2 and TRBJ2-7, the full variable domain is EAGVAQSPRYKIIEKRQSVAFWCNPISGHATLYWYQQILGQGPKLLIQFQNNGVVDDSQLPKDRFSAERLKGVDSTLKIQPAKLEDSAVYLCASSSGFEQYFGPGTRLTVT.

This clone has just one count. The CDR3 here is CASSEAVNSNQPQHF. CDR3 coding DNA: TGTGCCAGCAGTGAAGCCGTTAATAGCAATCAGCCCCAGCATTTT. The rearrangement uses TRBV6-1 and TRBJ1-5, with D unresolved. Deletions cut 0 bases from V and 0 bases from J, with 6 bases between. In germline, CDR1 is MNHNS, CDR2 SASEGT. CDR3 length equals 15 residues.

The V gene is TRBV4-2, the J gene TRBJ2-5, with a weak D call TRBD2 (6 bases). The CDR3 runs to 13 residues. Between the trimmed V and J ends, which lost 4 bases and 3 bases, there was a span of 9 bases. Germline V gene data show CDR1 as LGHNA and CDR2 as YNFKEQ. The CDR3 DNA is TGTGCCAGCAGCCCCGGGAGCAAAGAGACCCAGTACTTC. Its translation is CASSPGSKETQYF.

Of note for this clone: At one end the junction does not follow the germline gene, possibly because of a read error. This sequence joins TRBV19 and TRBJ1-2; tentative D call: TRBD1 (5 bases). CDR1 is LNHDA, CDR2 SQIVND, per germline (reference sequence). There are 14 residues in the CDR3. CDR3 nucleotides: TGTGCCAGTAGTCCCTCGGCAGGGTACTATGACTACACCTTC. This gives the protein CASSPSAGYYDYTF.

CDR3: CAISDEGLGLETQYF. In nucleotides, the CDR3 is TGTGCCATCAGTGACGAGGGACTAGGATTGGAGACCCAGTACTTC. The V gene is TRBV10-3, the J gene TRBJ2-5; the match to TRBD2 covers 8 bases. From germline, CDR1 is ENHRY and CDR2 SYGVKD. The CDR3 is 15 amino acids. The V and J ends lost 3 bases and 5 bases, in that order; junction bases with no gene match: 8.

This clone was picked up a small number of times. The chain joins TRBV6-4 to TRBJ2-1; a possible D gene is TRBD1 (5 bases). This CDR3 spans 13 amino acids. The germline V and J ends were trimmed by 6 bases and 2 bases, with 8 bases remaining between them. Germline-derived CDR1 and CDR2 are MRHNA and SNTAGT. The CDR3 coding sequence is TGTGCCAGCAGAGGGGAACCCTACAATGAGCAGTTCTTC. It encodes CASRGEPYNEQFF.

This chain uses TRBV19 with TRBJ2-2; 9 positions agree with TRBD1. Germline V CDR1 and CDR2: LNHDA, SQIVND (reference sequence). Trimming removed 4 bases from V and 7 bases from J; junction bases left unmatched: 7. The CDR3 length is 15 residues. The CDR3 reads CASSTPQGAGGELFF. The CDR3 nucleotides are TGTGCCAGTAGTACCCCACAGGGGGCAGGCGGGGAGCTGTTTTTT.

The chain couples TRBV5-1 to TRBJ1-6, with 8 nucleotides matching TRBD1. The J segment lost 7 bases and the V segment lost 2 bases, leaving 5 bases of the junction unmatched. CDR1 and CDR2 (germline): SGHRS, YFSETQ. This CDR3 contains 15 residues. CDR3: CASSFRGQENSPLHF. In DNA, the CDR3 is TGCGCCAGCAGCTTCCGGGGACAGGAGAATTCACCCCTCCACTTT.

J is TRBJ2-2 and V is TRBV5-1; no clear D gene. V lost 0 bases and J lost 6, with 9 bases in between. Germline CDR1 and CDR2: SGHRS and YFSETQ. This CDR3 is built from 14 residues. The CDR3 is CASSLAVYAGELFF. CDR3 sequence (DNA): TGCGCCAGCAGCTTGGCCGTGTATGCCGGGGAGCTGTTTTTT.

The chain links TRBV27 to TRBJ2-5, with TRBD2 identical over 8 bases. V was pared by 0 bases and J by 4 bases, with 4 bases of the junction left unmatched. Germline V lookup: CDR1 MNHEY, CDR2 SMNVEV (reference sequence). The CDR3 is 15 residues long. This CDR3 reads CASSLSRTSGETQYF. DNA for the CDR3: TGTGCCAGCAGTTTATCGAGAACTAGCGGAGAGACCCAGTACTTC.

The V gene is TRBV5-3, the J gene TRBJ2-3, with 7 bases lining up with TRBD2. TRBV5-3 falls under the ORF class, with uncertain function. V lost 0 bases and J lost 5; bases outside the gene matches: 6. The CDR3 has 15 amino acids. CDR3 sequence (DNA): TGTGCCAGAAGCTTGGGGACTAGGAAAGAAGATACGCAGTATTTT. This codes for CARSLGTRKEDTQYF.

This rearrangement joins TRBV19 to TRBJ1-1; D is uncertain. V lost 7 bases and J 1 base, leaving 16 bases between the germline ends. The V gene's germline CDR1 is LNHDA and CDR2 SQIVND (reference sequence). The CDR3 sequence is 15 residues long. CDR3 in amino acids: CASTNREGGNTEAFF. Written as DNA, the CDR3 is TGTGCCAGTACCAATAGAGAGGGAGGGAACACTGAAGCTTTCTTT.

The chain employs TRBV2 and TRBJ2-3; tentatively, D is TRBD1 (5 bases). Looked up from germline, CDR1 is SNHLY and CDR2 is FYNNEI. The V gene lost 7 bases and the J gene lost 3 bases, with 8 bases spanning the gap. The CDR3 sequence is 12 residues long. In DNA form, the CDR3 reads TGTGCCAGCAACCAGGGTACAGATACGCAGTATTTT. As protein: CASNQGTDTQYF.

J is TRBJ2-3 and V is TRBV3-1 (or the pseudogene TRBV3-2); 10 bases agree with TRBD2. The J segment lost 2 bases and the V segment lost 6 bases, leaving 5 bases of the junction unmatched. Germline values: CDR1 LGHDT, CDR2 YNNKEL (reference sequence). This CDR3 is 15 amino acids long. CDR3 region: CASSPTSGITDTQYF. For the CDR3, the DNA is TGTGCCAGCAGTCCTACTAGCGGGATCACAGATACGCAGTATTTT.

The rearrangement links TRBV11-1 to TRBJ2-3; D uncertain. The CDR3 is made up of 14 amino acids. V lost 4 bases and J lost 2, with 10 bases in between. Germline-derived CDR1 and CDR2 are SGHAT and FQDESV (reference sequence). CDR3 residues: CASSSQSVTDTQYF. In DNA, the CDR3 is TGTGCCAGCAGCTCTCAATCGGTCACAGATACGCAGTATTTT.

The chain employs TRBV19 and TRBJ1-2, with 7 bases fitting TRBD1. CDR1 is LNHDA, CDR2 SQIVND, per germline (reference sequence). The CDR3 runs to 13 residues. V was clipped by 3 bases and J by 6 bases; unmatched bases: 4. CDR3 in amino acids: CASSITGENGYTF. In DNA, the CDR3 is TGTGCCAGTAGTATTACAGGGGAGAATGGCTACACCTTC.

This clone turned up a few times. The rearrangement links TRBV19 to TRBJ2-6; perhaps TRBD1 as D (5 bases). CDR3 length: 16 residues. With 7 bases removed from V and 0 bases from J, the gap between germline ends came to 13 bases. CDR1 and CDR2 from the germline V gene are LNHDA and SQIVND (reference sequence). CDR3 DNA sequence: TGTGCCAGTAAAGTGCAGGGATACTCTGGGGCCAACGTCCTGACTTTC. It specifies CASKVQGYSGANVLTF.